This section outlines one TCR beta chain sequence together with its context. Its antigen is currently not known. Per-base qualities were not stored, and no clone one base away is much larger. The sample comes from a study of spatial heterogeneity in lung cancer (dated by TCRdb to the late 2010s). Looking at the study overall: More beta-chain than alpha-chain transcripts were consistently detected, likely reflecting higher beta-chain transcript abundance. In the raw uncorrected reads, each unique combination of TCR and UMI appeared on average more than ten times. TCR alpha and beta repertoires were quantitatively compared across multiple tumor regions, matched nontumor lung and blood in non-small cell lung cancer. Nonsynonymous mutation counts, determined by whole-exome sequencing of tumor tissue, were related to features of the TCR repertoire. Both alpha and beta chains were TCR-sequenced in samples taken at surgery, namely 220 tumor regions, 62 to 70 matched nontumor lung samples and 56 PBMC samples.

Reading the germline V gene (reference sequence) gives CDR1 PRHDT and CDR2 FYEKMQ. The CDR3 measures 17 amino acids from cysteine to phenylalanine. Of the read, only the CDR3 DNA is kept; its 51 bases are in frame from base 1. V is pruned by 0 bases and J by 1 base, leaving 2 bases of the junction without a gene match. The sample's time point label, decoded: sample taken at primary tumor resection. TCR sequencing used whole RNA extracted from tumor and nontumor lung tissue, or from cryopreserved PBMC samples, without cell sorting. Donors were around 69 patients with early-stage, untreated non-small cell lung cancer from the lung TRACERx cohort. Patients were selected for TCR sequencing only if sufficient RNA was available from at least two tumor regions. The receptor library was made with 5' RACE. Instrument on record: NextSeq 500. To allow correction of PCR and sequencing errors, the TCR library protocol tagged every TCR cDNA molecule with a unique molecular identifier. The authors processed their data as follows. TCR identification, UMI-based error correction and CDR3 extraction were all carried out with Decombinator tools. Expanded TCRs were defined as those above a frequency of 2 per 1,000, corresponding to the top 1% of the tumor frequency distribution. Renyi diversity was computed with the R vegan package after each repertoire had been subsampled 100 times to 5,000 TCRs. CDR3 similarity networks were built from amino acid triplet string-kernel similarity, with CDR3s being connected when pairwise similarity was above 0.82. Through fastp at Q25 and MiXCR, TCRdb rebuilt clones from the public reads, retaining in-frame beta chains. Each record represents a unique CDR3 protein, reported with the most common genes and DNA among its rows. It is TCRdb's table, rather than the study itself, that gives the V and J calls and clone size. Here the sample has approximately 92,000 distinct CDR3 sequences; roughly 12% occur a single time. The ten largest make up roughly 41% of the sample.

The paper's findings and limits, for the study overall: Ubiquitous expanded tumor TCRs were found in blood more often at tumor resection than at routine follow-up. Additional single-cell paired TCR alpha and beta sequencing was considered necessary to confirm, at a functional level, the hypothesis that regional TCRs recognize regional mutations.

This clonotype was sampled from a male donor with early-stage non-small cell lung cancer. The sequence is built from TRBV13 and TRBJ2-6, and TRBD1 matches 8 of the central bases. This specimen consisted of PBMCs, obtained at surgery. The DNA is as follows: TGTGCCAGCAGCTTAGGGACAGGGGCGTCTGGGGCCAACGTCCTGACTTTC. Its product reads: CASSLGTGASGANVLTF.